This is a list of T cell receptor beta chains from one sample in a study of blood T cell repertoires in COVID-19. Sequencing was performed with immunoSEQ multiplex PCR; in TCRdb, only in-frame clones are kept and a portion is missing. The repertoire includes around 110,000 clones, roughly 90% of them detected once, and about 4.5% sits in the top ten. The specimen sequenced was peripheral blood. All receptors come from a man aged 40-49 years with acute or convalescent COVID-19. CDR3s include the opening cysteine and the closing phenylalanine or tryptophan. A D gene is named only where the DNA matches it firmly. Clone size is given for some rows only: seen once, a few or many times, or a class if the clone is expanded.

-,TRBV19,few,TRBJ1-2,TGTGCCAGTACCTCCCCCTATGGCTACACCTTC,CASTSPYGYTF
-,TRBV30,-,TRBJ2-5,TGTGCCTGGAGTGTACGTCCGTTCGGGGGTGGCCAAGAGACCCAGTACTTC,CAWSVRPFGGGQETQYF
TRBD2,TRBV4-2,-,TRBJ2-3,TGTGCCAGCAGCCAAGCGGACGGGGGGAGCACAGATACGCAGTATTTT,CASSQADGGSTDTQYF
-,TRBV3-1/TRBV3-2,-,TRBJ1-2,TGTGCCAGCAGCCAAGATCTGGCCGCTAACTATGGCTACACCTTC,CASSQDLAANYGYTF
TRBD2,TRBV5-1,-,TRBJ2-1,TGCGCCAGCAGCTTGGCCAGCGGGAGAGTCAACAATGAGCAGTTCTTC,CASSLASGRVNNEQFF
-,TRBV4-2,-,TRBJ1-2,TGTGCCAGCAGCCAAGACAGGGTTCGTGGCTACACCTTC,CASSQDRVRGYTF
-,TRBV18,-,TRBJ1-1,TGTGCCAGCTCACCAGAACGGGGGGACACTGAAGCTTTCTTT,CASSPERGDTEAFF
TRBD1,TRBV11-1,-,TRBJ1-6,TGTGCCAGCAGCTCCCGGGACAGGGCGCTCGGTTCACCCCTCCACTTT,CASSSRDRALGSPLHF
-,TRBV5-4,-,TRBJ2-5,TGTGCCAGCAGCTTAAACCCGTCGGGGCAAGAGACCCAGTACTTC,CASSLNPSGQETQYF
TRBD1,TRBV7-2,-,TRBJ1-1,TGTGCCAGCAGCTTGGGACAGGCTTACACTGAAGCTTTCTTT,CASSLGQAYTEAFF
TRBD2,TRBV9,once,TRBJ2-3,TGTGCCAGCAGCGAGGGGGTAGGGACTAGCGGTAAAGATACGCAGTATTTT,CASSEGVGTSGKDTQYF
TRBD1,TRBV5-1,-,TRBJ1-2,TGCGCCAGCAGCGTCCCACAGGGGGCATATGGCTACACCTTC,CASSVPQGAYGYTF
-,TRBV19,-,TRBJ1-2,TGTGCCAGTAGTACGGAAGGGAGTGGGCTCGGGGGCTACACCTTC,CASSTEGSGLGGYTF
TRBD1,TRBV6-6,-,TRBJ2-1,TGTGCCAGCAGCCCCACAGGGGTGGCCTACAATGAGCAGTTCTTC,CASSPTGVAYNEQFF
TRBD1,TRBV5-6,few,TRBJ2-7,TGTGCCAGCAGCCCCGGGACAGGGACCACCTATTCCTACGAGCAGTACTTC,CASSPGTGTTYSYEQYF
TRBD1,TRBV7-2,-,TRBJ2-4,TGTGCCAGCAGCGGTTCACAGGGGACGTCCAAAAACATTCAGTACTTC,CASSGSQGTSKNIQYF
TRBD2,TRBV15,-,TRBJ2-1,TGTGCCACCAGCGGAAGCACGGGACTAGCGGGAGGTGTCGAGCAGTTCTTC,CATSGSTGLAGGVEQFF
-,TRBV14,-,TRBJ2-2,TGTGCCAGCAGCCAAGATATTGCGAGGGACACCGGGGAGCTGTTTTTT,CASSQDIARDTGELFF
TRBD1,TRBV18,-,TRBJ1-5,TGTGCCAGCTCACCAACTAGACAGGGGAGCAATCAGCCCCAGCATTTT,CASSPTRQGSNQPQHF
-,TRBV20-1,-,TRBJ2-7,TGCAGTGCCTATGGCCCGAGGGAGCAGTACTTC,CSAYGPREQYF
-,TRBV10-3,-,TRBJ1-2,TGTGCCATCAGTGAGGGGCAGGGGAGACCCTACACCTTC,CAISEGQGRPYTF
TRBD2,TRBV18,-,TRBJ2-1,TGTGCCAGCTCACCCACCCCCCAAAGCGGGAGGGTCTCCGGGGCCTACAATGAGCAGTTCTTC,CASSPTPQSGRVSGAYNEQFF
TRBD1,TRBV7-8,-,TRBJ2-2,TGTGCCAGCAGCCTACGACAGGGGGCGAGGACCGGGGAGCTGTTTTTT,CASSLRQGARTGELFF
TRBD1,TRBV27,-,TRBJ1-1,TGTGCCAGCAGTCTACAGGGGGCAATGAGCGTGAACACTGAAGCTTTCTTT,CASSLQGAMSVNTEAFF
TRBD1,TRBV19,-,TRBJ1-5,TGTGCCAGTAGTATATATACAGGGGGGCTGTTCTATAGCAATCAGCCCCAGCATTTT,CASSIYTGGLFYSNQPQHF